The rows below give T cell receptor beta chains drawn from one sample of a study of type 1 and type 2 diabetes patients. TCRdb redid the calling of the multiplex PCR reads with MiXCR, one entry per CDR3 protein. The data hold around 300,000 distinct CDR3 sequences, with 47% observed a single time. Material for sequencing was peripheral blood mononuclear cells (PBMCs). These TCRs come from a man between 18 and 29 years old with type 2 diabetes. Each CDR3 is given with its conserved first and last residue. A D gene is named only where the DNA matches it firmly. Some rows have no size entry. The others give once, few or many, or a class for an expanded clone.

V,J,D,size,CDR3,DNA
TRBV7-2,TRBJ2-7,TRBD1,many,CASSPQGRGYEQYF,TGTGCCAGCAGCCCACAGGGGAGAGGATACGAGCAGTACTTC
TRBV27,TRBJ2-7,.,.,CASSFAAAKWNEQYF,TGTGCCAGCAGCTTCGCGGCCGCCAAGTGGAACGAGCAGTACTTC
TRBV4-2,TRBJ2-3,TRBD1,.,CASSPEWTGGIDTQYF,TGTGCCAGCAGCCCCGAGTGGACAGGGGGCATAGATACGCAGTATTTT
TRBV2,TRBJ2-2,TRBD1,.,CAIRRDRDGELFF,TGTGCCATCAGGAGGGACAGGGATGGGGAGCTGTTTTTT
TRBV7-2,TRBJ2-7,.,.,CASNVYSRNHSYEQYF,TGTGCCAGCAACGTCTATTCGCGAAACCACTCCTACGAGCAGTACTTC
TRBV13,TRBJ2-3,TRBD2,few,CASGGSGGATDTQYF,TGTGCCAGCGGGGGTAGCGGGGGGGCGACAGATACGCAGTATTTT
TRBV30,TRBJ2-1,TRBD2,once,CAWSVSLAVYNEQFF,TGTGCCTGGAGTGTCTCGCTAGCGGTCTACAATGAGCAGTTCTTC
TRBV7-6,TRBJ2-3,TRBD2,.,CASQGTSGTDTQYF,TGTGCCAGCCAGGGGACTAGCGGCACAGATACGCAGTATTTT
TRBV19,TRBJ2-1,TRBD2,few,CASKLGPSGGYNEQFF,TGTGCCAGTAAATTAGGCCCTAGCGGAGGATACAATGAGCAGTTCTTC
TRBV3-1,TRBJ1-2,.,.,CASSVFSGTSHGYTF,TGTGCCAGCAGTGTCTTCTCGGGTACCAGTCATGGCTACACCTTC
TRBV2,TRBJ2-3,TRBD2,few,CASRRGTSASTDTQYF,TGTGCCAGCAGGAGGGGGACTAGCGCGAGCACAGATACGCAGTATTTT
TRBV7-3,TRBJ1-1,.,many,CASSATGTGAEAFF,TGTGCCAGCAGCGCAACAGGGACTGGGGCTGAAGCTTTCTTT
TRBV6-1,TRBJ2-5,.,.,CASSVTLEEAQYF,TGTGCCAGCAGTGTAACACTCGAGGAGGCCCAGTACTTC
TRBV2,TRBJ2-3,TRBD2,few,CASSEIAGGLTDTQYF,TGTGCCAGCAGTGAAATAGCGGGGGGGCTCACAGATACGCAGTATTTT
TRBV11-3,TRBJ1-1,.,.,CAAQPQEAFF,TGTGCCGCCCAGCCTCAAGAGGCTTTCTTT
TRBV7-2,TRBJ2-7,.,few,CASSLTGDSPYEQYF,TGTGCCAGCAGCTTAACGGGGGACTCCCCCTACGAGCAGTACTTC
TRBV4-2,TRBJ2-7,.,.,CASSQEQTGDEQYF,TGTGCCAGCAGCCAAGAACAAACCGGGGACGAGCAGTACTTC
TRBV10-3,TRBJ2-7,.,.,CASSEGGWEQYF,TGTGCCAGCAGTGAGGGGGGCTGGGAGCAGTACTTC
TRBV9,TRBJ2-3,.,.,CASSVEDDTQYF,TGTGCCAGCAGCGTAGAGGATGATACGCAGTATTTT
TRBV19,TRBJ1-5,.,.,CASSNRGLVHQPQHF,TGTGCCAGTAGTAATCGGGGCCTGGTCCATCAGCCCCAGCATTTT
TRBV10-3,TRBJ2-2,.,.,CASSNLATGELFF,TGTGCCAGCAGTAACCTAGCAACCGGGGAGCTGTTTTTT
TRBV12-3/TRBV12-4,TRBJ1-2,.,.,CATSSGLTGYTF,TGTGCCACCTCCTCGGGACTTACTGGCTACACCTTC
TRBV4-1,TRBJ1-2,.,.,CASSPGQPAANYGYTF,TGCGCCAGCAGCCCGGGGCAGCCCGCTGCTAACTATGGCTACACCTTC
TRBV19,TRBJ1-2,.,many,CASSLGKGYGYTF,TGTGCCAGTAGTCTCGGTAAAGGCTATGGCTACACCTTC
TRBV10-2,TRBJ2-1,TRBD1,.,CASRTQGQNEQFF,TGCGCCAGCAGGACCCAGGGACAGAATGAGCAGTTCTTC
TRBV6-1,TRBJ1-1,.,few,CASSAGQTEAFF,TGTGCCAGCAGTGCCGGGCAAACTGAAGCTTTCTTT
TRBV20-1,TRBJ2-7,.,.,CSARAAGYEQYF,TGCAGTGCTAGAGCGGCAGGCTACGAGCAGTACTTC
TRBV7-8,TRBJ2-7,.,few,CASSLVPSTNEQYF,TGTGCCAGCAGCTTAGTTCCCAGCACAAACGAGCAGTACTTC